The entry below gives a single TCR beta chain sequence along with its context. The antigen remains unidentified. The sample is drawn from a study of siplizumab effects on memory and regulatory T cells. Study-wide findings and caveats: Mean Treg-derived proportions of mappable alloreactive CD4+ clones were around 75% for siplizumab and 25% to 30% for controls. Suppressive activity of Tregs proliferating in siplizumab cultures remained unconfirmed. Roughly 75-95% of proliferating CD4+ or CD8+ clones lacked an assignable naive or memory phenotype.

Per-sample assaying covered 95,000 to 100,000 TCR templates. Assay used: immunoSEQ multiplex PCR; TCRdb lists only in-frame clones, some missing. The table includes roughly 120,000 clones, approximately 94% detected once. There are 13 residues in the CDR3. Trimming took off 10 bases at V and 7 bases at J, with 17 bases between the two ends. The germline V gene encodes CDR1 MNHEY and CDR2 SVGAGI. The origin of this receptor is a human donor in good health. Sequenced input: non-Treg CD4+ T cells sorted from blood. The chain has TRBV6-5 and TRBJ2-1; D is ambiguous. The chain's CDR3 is CATSPPFRNEQFF. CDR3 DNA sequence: TGTGCCACCTCCCCCCCTTTCAGGAATGAGCAGTTCTTC.